This T cell receptor beta chain was profiled in a study of blood T cell repertoires in COVID-19 (dated by TCRdb to between 2020 and 2021). Study-wide context: The collaborator samples originated in the United States, Italy and Spain and spanned the acute and convalescent phases of COVID-19. Where HLA class I and class II types were available, the types were taken from metadata supplied by the sample provider, not from assay-based typing. A freely available public database, intended as a resource for researchers studying the immune response to SARS-CoV-2, is where the repertoires were released. The prospective study material was composed of cDNA or gDNA derived from T cells, B-cell-depleted T cells, or PBMCs. The samples were drawn from two sources: the first 160 participants of the ongoing ImmuneRACE study, and 1,200 or so subjects contributed by 6 global collaborators. Sample metadata almost always included a de-identified subject ID, COVID-19 status, age in years and sex. The dataset comprised deeply sampled blood TCRbeta repertoires from subjects exposed to, actively infected with, or recovered from COVID-19.

The paper as a whole reports these results and caveats: The amount of clinical and demographic metadata varied by source and participant and was provided uncurated.

V loses 3 bases at its end and J loses 8 bases; junction bases beyond the gene matches: 13. Per the germline V gene, KGHSH is the CDR1 and LQKENI is the CDR2. The CDR3 measures 16 amino acids from cysteine to phenylalanine. The sequence is cut down to CDR3 DNA, 48 bases in frame from base 1. A word on this clone: No antigen is known for it. No base-level quality is on record; no much larger clone is a single base apart.

Participants in the prospective study were enrolled through a virtual design, were aged roughly 18 to 100 years, and lived in 24 United States geographic areas. In the prospective study, cohorts were assigned on the basis of participant-reported clinical history obtained from a screening survey and a study questionnaire. For ImmuneRACE Cohort 3, a participant was defined as recovered based on two consecutive negative NP/OP PCR tests, clearance by a healthcare professional, or resolution of symptoms. In the prospective study, whole blood, serum and a nasopharyngeal or oropharyngeal swab were collected from each participant by mobile phlebotomists. Additional blood draws and questionnaires over an approximately two-month period could optionally be provided by prospective study participants. Blood samples from the prospective study were shipped frozen or at room temperature prior to DNA extraction.

TCRbeta CDR3 regions were amplified from genomic DNA by means of the immunoSEQ Assay, a bias-controlled multiplex PCR. The study's processing was this. Within the assay, amplification of reference gene primers was used to estimate how many nucleated cells each sample contained. Sequence reads were collapsed and filtered to measure the absolute abundance of every unique TCRbeta CDR3 rearrangement. For each sample, productive Simpson clonality was calculated by taking the square root of Simpson's diversity index across productive rearrangements. In TCRdb, the immuneACCESS table is reduced to in-frame sequences with V and J assigned. These tables do not hold every clone; where another copy was compared, an unresolved V gene accounts for under half, and the others remain unexplained. V, J and clone size derive from that table, while D and trimming were established from the DNA sequence. For this sample there are fewer than 450,000 clones; about 88% appear just once. The ten largest make up less than 1.5% of the sample.

Recombination connected TRBV18 to TRBJ1-2; TRBD1 agrees with 9 junctional bases. This TCR came from a woman aged 18-29 years who had recovered from COVID-19. Material for sequencing was PBMCs or T cells enriched from blood (not recorded which). The CDR3 protein is CASSPGSGQGSRGYTF. Here is the DNA: TGTGCCAGCTCACCGGGATCGGGACAGGGTTCGCGGGGCTACACCTTC.